The 12 T cell receptor beta chains reported below all come from one sample, sequenced in a study of T cells after yellow fever vaccination. TCRdb used MiXCR to reprocess the 5' RACE reads, holding one entry per CDR3 protein. The sample includes around 100,000 distinct CDR3 sequences, more than 7.5% seen only once; the top ten take about 25%. The starting material was CD8+ T cells sorted from PBMCs, obtained 45 days after the yellow fever booster vaccination. The receptors stem from a man between 25 and 39 years old who received the YFV17D yellow fever vaccine.

This clonotype was found many times. This chain's CDR3 is CASSQSGSSYEQYF. The DNA for the CDR3 is TGTGCCAGCAGCCAGTCGGGGAGTTCCTACGAGCAGTACTTC. V usage is TRBV9 and J usage is TRBJ2-7; weak D call: TRBD2 (5 bases). The CDR3 is 14 residues long. Per the germline V gene, CDR1 is SGDLS and CDR2 is YYNGEE. The V end lost 4 bases, the J end lost 1 base, and 12 bases lay between the germline ends.

This clonotype has a count of ten or more. This sequence joins TRBV15 and TRBJ1-4, with D hard to call. The CDR3 spans 14 residues. V shed 0 bases and J shed 7 bases, with 9 bases lying between them. CDR1 is LNHNV, CDR2 YYDKDF, per germline (reference sequence). CDR3 nucleotides: TGTGCCACCAGCAGAGACGCAGGTCTTGAAAAACTGTTTTTT. This gives the protein CATSRDAGLEKLFF.

This chain connects TRBV7-7 to TRBJ2-1; maybe TRBD2 (6 bases). Germline values: CDR1 SSHAT, CDR2 FNYEAQ (reference sequence). The CDR3 runs 13 residues. V lost 3 bases to trimming and J lost 9 bases, with 12 bases between them. The CDR3 nucleotides are TGTGCCAGCAGCTTTAGCACTAGCCTTGAGCAGTTCTTC. Amino acids: CASSFSTSLEQFF.

The chain has TRBV4-3 and TRBJ2-1; 7 nucleotides align to TRBD2. Germline V gives CDR1 LGHNA, CDR2 YSLEER. The junction had 9 bases not matched to a gene; V was cut back by 1 base and J by 6 bases. The CDR3 has 16 residues. CDR3 in amino acids: CASSQVESGIANEQFF. The CDR3 bases are TGCGCCAGCAGCCAAGTGGAGAGCGGGATAGCCAATGAGCAGTTCTTC.

The rearrangement joins TRBV15 to TRBJ2-1; D gene ambiguous. The V gene's germline CDR1 is LNHNV and CDR2 YYDKDF (reference sequence). The V gene lost 1 base and the J gene lost 4 bases, with 5 bases spanning the gap. The CDR3 length is 13 residues. Written as DNA, the CDR3 is TGTGCCACCAGCAGAGTGAGATACAATGAGCAGTTCTTC. Its protein is CATSRVRYNEQFF.

This clonotype appeared many times. This sequence joins TRBV20-1 and TRBJ1-1; weak D call: TRBD1 (5 bases). The CDR3 length is 12 residues. Trimming left V 3 bases short and J 6 bases short, with 11 bases between. Germline assignment: CDR1 DFQATT and CDR2 SNEGSKA (reference sequence). This chain's CDR3 is CSASPGNAEAFF. CDR3 DNA sequence: TGCAGTGCTAGTCCAGGGAATGCTGAAGCTTTCTTT.

The CDR3: CSARLADSYEQYF. As DNA, the CDR3 is TGCAGTGCTAGATTGGCGGACTCCTACGAGCAGTACTTC. The V and J genes are TRBV20-1 and TRBJ2-7; unclear D gene. The CDR3 covers 13 residues. The V end lost 2 bases, the J end lost 0 bases, and 8 bases lay between the germline ends. The germline gives CDR1 DFQATT, CDR2 SNEGSKA (reference sequence).

This clonotype has a count of ten or more. The chain is built from TRBV20-1 and TRBJ2-3; TRBD2 aligns across 7 bases. V dropped 3 bases and J dropped 1; count of bases not matched to a gene: 10. Germline CDR1 and CDR2: DFQATT and SNEGSKA (reference sequence). The CDR3 loop spans 16 amino acids. In DNA form, the CDR3 reads TGCAGTGCTAGGGCCTCAGCGGGATGGGGCACAGATACGCAGTATTTT. Translation: CSARASAGWGTDTQYF.

This clonotype was recorded many times. The rearrangement uses TRBV29-1 and TRBJ2-7; no reliable D call. From germline, CDR1 is SQVTM and CDR2 ANQGSEA. V lost 1 base to trimming and J lost 2 bases, with 12 bases between them. The CDR3 contains 14 residues. The CDR3: CSVEVSGRPYEQYF. CDR3 DNA: TGCAGCGTTGAAGTTTCAGGTCGTCCCTACGAGCAGTACTTC.

This clonotype has ten or more counts. V usage is TRBV2 and J usage is TRBJ2-3; 9 bases align to TRBD2. Germline V gene data show CDR1 as SNHLY and CDR2 as FYNNEI. The CDR3 spans 16 residues. V was clipped by 1 base and J by 5 bases; unmatched bases: 7. Here the CDR3 DNA reads TGTGCCAGCAGTGAAGTCGGCGGGAGGGGAGGAGATACGCAGTATTTT. Translation gives CASSEVGGRGGDTQYF.

This clonotype was seen repeatedly, ten times or more. The genes are TRBV25-1 and TRBJ2-5, with D possibly being TRBD2 (5 bases). Germline loops: CDR1 MGHDK, CDR2 SYGVNS. The V gene lost 1 base and the J gene lost 5 bases, with 14 bases spanning the gap. The CDR3 length is 15 residues. CDR3 bases: TGTGCCAGCAGTGAATTGGCGGAACCGGGGGAGACCCAGTACTTC. Translating gives CASSELAEPGETQYF.

The J gene is TRBJ2-5, the V gene TRBV4-3, with 8 positions matching TRBD1. The CDR3 runs to 15 residues. The germline gives CDR1 LGHNA, CDR2 YSLEER. The ends lost 0 bases at V and 2 bases at J; junction bases unmatched: 2. The CDR3 DNA is TGCGCCAGCAGCCAAGATTACAGGGGGCAAGAGACCCAGTACTTC. As protein: CASSQDYRGQETQYF.